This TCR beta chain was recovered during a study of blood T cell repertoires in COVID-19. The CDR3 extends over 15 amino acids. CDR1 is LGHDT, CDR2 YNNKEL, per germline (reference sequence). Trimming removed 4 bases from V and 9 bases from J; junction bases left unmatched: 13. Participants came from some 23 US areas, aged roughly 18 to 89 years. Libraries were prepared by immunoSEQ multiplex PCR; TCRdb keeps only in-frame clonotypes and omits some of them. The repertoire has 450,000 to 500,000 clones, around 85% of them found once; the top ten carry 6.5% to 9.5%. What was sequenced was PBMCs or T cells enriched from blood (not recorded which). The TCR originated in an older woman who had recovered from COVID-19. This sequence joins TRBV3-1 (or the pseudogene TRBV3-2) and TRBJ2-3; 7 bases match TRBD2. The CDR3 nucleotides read TGTGCCAGCAGCCCATACGGGGGGATGTTGGGGACGCAGTATTTT. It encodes CASSPYGGMLGTQYF.